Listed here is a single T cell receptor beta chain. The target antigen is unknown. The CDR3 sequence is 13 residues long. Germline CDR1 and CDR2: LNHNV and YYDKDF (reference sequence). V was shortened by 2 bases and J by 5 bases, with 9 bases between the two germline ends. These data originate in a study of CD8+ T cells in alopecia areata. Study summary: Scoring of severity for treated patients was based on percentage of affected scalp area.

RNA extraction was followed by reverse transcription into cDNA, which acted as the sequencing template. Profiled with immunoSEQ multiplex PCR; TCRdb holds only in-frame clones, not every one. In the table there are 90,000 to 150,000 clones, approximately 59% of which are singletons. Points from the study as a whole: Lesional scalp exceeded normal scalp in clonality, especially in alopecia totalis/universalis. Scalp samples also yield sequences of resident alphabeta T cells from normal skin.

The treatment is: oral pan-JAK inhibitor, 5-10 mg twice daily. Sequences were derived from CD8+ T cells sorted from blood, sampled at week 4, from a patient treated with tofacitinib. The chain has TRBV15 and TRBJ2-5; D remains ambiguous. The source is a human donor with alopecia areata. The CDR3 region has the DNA TGTGCCACCAGCAGACCTCCGGCCGAGACCCAGTACTTC. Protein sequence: CATSRPPAETQYF.